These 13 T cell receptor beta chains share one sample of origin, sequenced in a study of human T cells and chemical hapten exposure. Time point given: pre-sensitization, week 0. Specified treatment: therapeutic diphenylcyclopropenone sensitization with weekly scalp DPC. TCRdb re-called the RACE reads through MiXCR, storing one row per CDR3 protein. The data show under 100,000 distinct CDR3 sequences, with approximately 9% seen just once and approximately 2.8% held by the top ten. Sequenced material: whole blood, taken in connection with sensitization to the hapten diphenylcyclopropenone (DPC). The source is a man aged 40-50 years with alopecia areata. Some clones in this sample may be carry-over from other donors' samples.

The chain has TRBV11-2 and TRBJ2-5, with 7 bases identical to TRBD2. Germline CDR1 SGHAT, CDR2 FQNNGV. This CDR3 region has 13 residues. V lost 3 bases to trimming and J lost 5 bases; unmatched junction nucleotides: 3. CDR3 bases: TGTGCCAGCAGCTTCAACGGGAGGGAGACCCAGTACTTC. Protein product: CASSFNGRETQYF. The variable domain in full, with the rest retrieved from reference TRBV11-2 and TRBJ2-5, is EAGVAQSPRYKIIEKRQSVAFWCNPISGHATLYWYQQILGQGPKLLIQFQNNGVVDDSQLPKDRFSAERLKGVDSTLKIQPAKLEDSAVYLCASSFNGRETQYFGPGTRLLVL.

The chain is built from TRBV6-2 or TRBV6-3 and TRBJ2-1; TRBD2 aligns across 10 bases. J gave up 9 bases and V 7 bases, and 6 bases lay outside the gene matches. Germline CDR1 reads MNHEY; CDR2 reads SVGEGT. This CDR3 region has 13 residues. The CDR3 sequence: CASTVTSGTEQFF. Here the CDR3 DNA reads TGTGCCAGCACTGTAACTAGCGGGACTGAGCAGTTCTTC.

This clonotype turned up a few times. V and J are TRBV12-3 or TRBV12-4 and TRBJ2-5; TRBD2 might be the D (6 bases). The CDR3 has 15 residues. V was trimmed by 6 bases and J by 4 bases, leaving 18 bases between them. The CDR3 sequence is CASSPPRGAGETQYF. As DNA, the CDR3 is TGTGCCAGCAGCCCGCCGCGCGGAGCGGGAGAGACCCAGTACTTC.

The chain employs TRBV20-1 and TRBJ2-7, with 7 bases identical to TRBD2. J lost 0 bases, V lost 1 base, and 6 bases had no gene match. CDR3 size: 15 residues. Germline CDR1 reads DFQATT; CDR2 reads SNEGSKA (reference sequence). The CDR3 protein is CSARAGGSSSYEQYV. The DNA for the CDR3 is TGCAGTGCTAGAGCCGGCGGGAGTTCCTCCTACGAGCAGTACGTC.

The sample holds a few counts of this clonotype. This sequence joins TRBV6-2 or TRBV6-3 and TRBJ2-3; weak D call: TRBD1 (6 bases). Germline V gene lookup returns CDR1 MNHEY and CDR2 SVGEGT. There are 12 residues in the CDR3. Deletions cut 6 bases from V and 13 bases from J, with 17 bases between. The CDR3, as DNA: TGTGCCAGCAGCGAGACAGGACCCACGGAGTATTTT. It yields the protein CASSETGPTEYF.

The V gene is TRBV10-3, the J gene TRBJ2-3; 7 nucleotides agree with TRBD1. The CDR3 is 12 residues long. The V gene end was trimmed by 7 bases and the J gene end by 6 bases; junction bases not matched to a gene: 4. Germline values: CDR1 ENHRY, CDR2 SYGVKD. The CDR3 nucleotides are TGTGCCATCACAGGGGGAGCTGATACGCAGTATTTT. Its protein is CAITGGADTQYF.

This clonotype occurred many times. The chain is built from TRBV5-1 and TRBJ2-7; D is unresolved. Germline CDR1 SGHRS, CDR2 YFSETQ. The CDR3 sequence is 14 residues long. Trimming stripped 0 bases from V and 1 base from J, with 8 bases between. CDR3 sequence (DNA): TGCGCCAGCAGCTTGGATGCTTCGTCCTACGAGCAGTACGTC. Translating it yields CASSLDASSYEQYV.

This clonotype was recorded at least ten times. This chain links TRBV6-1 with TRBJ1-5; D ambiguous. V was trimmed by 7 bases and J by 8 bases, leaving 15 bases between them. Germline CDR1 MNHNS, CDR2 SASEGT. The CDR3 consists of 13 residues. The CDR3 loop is CASTEWALEPQHF. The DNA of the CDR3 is TGTGCCAGCACCGAATGGGCCTTGGAGCCCCAGCATTTT.

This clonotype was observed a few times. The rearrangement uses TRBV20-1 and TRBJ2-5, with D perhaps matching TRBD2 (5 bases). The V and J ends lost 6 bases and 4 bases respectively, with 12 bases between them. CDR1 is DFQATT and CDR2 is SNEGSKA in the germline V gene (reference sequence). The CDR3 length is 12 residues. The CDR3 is CSAELEIETQYF. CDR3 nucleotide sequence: TGCAGTGCGGAACTAGAGATAGAGACCCAGTACTTC.

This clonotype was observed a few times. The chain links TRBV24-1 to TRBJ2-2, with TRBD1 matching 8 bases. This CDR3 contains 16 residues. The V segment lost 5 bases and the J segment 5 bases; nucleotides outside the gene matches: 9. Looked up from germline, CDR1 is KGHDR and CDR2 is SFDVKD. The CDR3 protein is CATSGQGPRGTGELFF. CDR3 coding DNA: TGTGCCACCAGTGGACAGGGGCCGAGAGGGACCGGGGAGCTGTTTTTT.

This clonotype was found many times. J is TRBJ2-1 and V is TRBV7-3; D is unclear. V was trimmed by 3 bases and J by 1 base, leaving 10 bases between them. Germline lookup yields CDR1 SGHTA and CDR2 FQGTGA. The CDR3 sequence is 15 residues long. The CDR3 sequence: CASSLVPASYNEQFF. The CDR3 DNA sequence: TGTGCCAGCAGCTTGGTTCCAGCGTCCTACAATGAGCAGTTCTTC.

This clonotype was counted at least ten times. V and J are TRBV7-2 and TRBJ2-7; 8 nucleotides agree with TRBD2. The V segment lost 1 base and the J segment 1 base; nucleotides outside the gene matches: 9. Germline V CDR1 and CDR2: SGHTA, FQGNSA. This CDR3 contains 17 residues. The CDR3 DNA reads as TGTGCCAGCAGCTTAGGGCCCGTAGCGGGAAATTCCTACGAGCAGTACTTC. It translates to CASSLGPVAGNSYEQYF.

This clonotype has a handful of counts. DNA for the CDR3: TGCGCCAGCAGTCAAATTCCCCGAACTAGCGGGAGCCCCAGCTCCTACGAGCAGTACGTC. This gives the protein CASSQIPRTSGSPSSYEQYV. This chain links TRBV23-1 with TRBJ2-7; 11 bases match TRBD2. TRBV23-1 is an open reading frame whose function is uncertain. The V and J ends lost 2 bases and 0 bases, in that order; junction bases with no gene match: 15. The length of the CDR3 is 20 residues.